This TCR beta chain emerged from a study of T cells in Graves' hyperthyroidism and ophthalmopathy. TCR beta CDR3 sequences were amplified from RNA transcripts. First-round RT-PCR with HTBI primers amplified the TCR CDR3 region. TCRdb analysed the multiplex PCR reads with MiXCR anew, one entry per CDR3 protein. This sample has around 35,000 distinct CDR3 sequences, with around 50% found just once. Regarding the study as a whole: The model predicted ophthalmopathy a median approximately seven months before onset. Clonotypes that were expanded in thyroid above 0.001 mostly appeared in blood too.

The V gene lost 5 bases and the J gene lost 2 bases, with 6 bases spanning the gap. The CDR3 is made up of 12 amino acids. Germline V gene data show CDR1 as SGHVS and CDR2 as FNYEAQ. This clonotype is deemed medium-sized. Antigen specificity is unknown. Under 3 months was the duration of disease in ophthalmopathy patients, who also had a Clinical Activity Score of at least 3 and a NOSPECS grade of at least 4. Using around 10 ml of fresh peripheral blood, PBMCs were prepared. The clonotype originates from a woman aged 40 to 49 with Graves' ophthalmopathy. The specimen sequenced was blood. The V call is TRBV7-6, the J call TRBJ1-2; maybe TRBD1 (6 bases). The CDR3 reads CASSDRNYGYTF. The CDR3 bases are TGTGCCAGCAGCGACAGGAACTATGGCTACACCTTC.